These 28 T cell receptor beta chains share one sample of origin, sequenced in a study of T cell responses to AZD1222 COVID-19 vaccine. The protocol was immunoSEQ multiplex PCR, while the TCRdb copy is restricted to in-frame clones and leaves out a portion. The sample yields some 120,000 clones, approximately 84% seen once. The sequencing used peripheral blood, collected on day 0 of AZD1222 vaccination. These receptors were taken from an adult in good health.

The chain links TRBV12-1 to TRBJ1-6; TRBD1 is taken as the D call from the table, unchecked against the DNA. TRBV12-1 is termed a pseudogene. This CDR3 has 14 residues. DNA for the CDR3: TGTGCCAGCAGCCCTAGGGGACACCTGCCACCCCTCCACTTT. Encoded protein: CASSPRGHLPPLHF.

The chain employs TRBV5-1 and TRBJ2-1; 8 positions agree with TRBD2. Germline V gene data show CDR1 as SGHRS and CDR2 as YFSETQ. Unmatched junction bases numbered 4, after V lost 1 base and J lost 7 bases. The CDR3 has 14 amino acids. The CDR3 sequence is CASSLTSGQNEQFF. In DNA, the CDR3 is TGCGCCAGCAGCTTGACTAGCGGCCAAAATGAGCAGTTCTTC. Using reference TRBV5-1 and TRBJ2-1 for the parts outside the CDR3, the full variable domain is KAGVTQTPRYLIKTRGQQVTLSCSPISGHRSVSWYQQTPGQGLQFLFEYFSETQRNKGNFPGRFSGRQFSNSRSEMNVSTLELGDSALYLCASSLTSGQNEQFFGPGTRLTVL.

This chain uses TRBV15 with TRBJ1-2, with 8 bases matching TRBD1. Germline assignment: CDR1 LNHNV and CDR2 YYDKDF (reference sequence). This CDR3 is 17 amino acids long. V was clipped by 0 bases and J by 8 bases; unmatched bases: 14. CDR3 in amino acids: CATSRDRGTGPPRGYTF. The DNA of the CDR3 is TGTGCCACCAGCAGAGATCGTGGGACAGGTCCCCCGCGGGGCTACACCTTC.

The chain joins TRBV25-1 to TRBJ1-2; D call uncertain. V was shortened by 3 bases and J by 4 bases, with 9 bases between the two germline ends. The CDR3 length is 13 residues. The germline gives CDR1 MGHDK, CDR2 SYGVNS. The CDR3 nucleotides read TGTGCCAGCAGTGAGGCCGGCAGCTATGGCTACACCTTC. Its protein is CASSEAGSYGYTF.

J is TRBJ2-7 and V is TRBV6-5, with a weak D call TRBD1 (6 bases). Germline V gene data show CDR1 as MNHEY and CDR2 as SVGAGI. The CDR3 length is 12 residues. V was trimmed by 7 bases and J by 1 base, leaving 8 bases between them. The CDR3 sequence is CASKDSSYEQYF. The CDR3, as DNA: TGTGCCAGCAAGGACAGTTCCTACGAGCAGTACTTC.

This chain uses TRBV29-1 with TRBJ2-7, with 8 bases that match TRBD2. Germline V gene data show CDR1 as SQVTM and CDR2 as ANQGSEA. Losses at the gene ends were 2 bases for V and 2 bases for J; bases not matched to a gene: 5. This CDR3 spans 14 amino acids. CDR3 region: CSVEFQRGTYEQYF. CDR3 DNA sequence: TGCAGCGTTGAATTCCAGCGGGGGACCTACGAGCAGTACTTC.

This chain links TRBV5-8 with TRBJ1-4; D perhaps matches TRBD1 (5 bases). V was clipped by 0 bases and J by 6 bases, with 12 bases between them. This CDR3 spans 15 amino acids. Germline values: CDR1 SGHTS, CDR2 YDEGEE. This chain's CDR3 is CASSLGSGGDEKLFF. CDR3 bases: TGTGCCAGCAGCTTGGGGTCCGGGGGAGATGAAAAACTGTTTTTT.

The J gene is TRBJ1-2, the V gene TRBV4-1; the D is unclear. Germline V gene data show CDR1 as MGHRA and CDR2 as YSYEKL. This CDR3 region has 15 residues. Trimming removed 1 base at V and 3 bases at J, with 12 bases between. The CDR3 protein is CASSQGYTTDYGYTF. For the CDR3, the DNA is TGCGCCAGCAGCCAAGGTTACACCACTGACTATGGCTACACCTTC.

The chain has TRBV2 and TRBJ1-2, with 7 bases identical to TRBD1. Trimming cost V 3 bases and J 0 bases; bases outside gene matches: 10. Germline CDR1 and CDR2: SNHLY and FYNNEI. The CDR3 runs 17 residues. This CDR3 reads CASSEGGTDLTNYGYTF. CDR3 sequence (DNA): TGTGCCAGCAGTGAGGGGGGGACAGACCTTACTAACTATGGCTACACCTTC.

This clone was counted only a few times. The chain joins TRBV28 to TRBJ2-2; D call uncertain. This CDR3 region has 16 residues. The V gene lost 10 bases and the J gene lost 6 bases, with 24 bases spanning the gap. Germline CDR1 is MDHEN and CDR2 is SYDVKM. The chain's CDR3 is CATTSLGFKEAGELFF. For the CDR3, the DNA is TGTGCCACCACCTCCTTGGGGTTCAAAGAGGCCGGGGAGCTGTTTTTT.

The J gene is TRBJ2-7, the V gene TRBV28; D is unclear. Germline V CDR1 and CDR2: MDHEN, SYDVKM. The CDR3 is 12 amino acids. The V end lost 7 bases, the J end lost 4 bases, and 11 bases lay between the germline ends. The CDR3 here is CASNLRDYEQYF. The CDR3 DNA follows: TGTGCCAGCAACCTCAGAGATTACGAGCAGTACTTC.

This clone was seen a handful of times. CDR3 DNA: TGTGCCACCAGTGATTTGTCCCAGACCCAGTACTTC. Its protein is CATSDLSQTQYF. V is TRBV24-1 and J is TRBJ2-5; unclear D gene. Germline CDR1 KGHDR, CDR2 SFDVKD. The V gene lost 0 bases and the J gene lost 6 bases, with 4 bases spanning the gap. There are 12 residues in the CDR3.

V gene TRBV7-8 combines with J gene TRBJ2-5, with D possibly being TRBD1 (6 bases). The germline CDR1 and CDR2 sequences are SGHVS and FQNEAQ. The length of the CDR3 is 13 residues. Trimming pared 7 bases from V and 3 bases from J, leaving 12 bases between. The CDR3, as DNA: TGTGCCAGCACCAGACCAGGGGAAGAGACCCAGTACTTC. Its protein product is CASTRPGEETQYF.

This chain uses TRBV11-3 with TRBJ2-7, with D possibly TRBD1 on 5 matching bases. Germline lookup yields CDR1 SGHNT and CDR2 YENEEA. V shed 5 bases and J shed 5 bases, with 22 bases lying between them. The CDR3 length is 16 residues. The CDR3 DNA reads as TGTGCCAGCAGCCCTCGACGGACATCGGTCAGGGACGAGCAGTACTTC. Translation: CASSPRRTSVRDEQYF.

The rearrangement joins TRBV5-4 to TRBJ1-3; 8 bases fit TRBD1. CDR3 length: 16 amino acids. V lost 4 bases to trimming and J lost 4 bases; unmatched junction nucleotides: 10. Germline values: CDR1 SGHNT, CDR2 YYREEE (reference sequence). The DNA of the CDR3 is TGTGCCAGCAGCCGGAGAGCGGACAGGGCAGGAAACACCATATATTTT. Amino acid sequence: CASSRRADRAGNTIYF.

V and J are TRBV7-8 and TRBJ2-7, with 13 bases identical to TRBD2. The trim removed 4 bases at V and 3 bases at J, leaving 3 bases unmatched. This CDR3 is 15 amino acids long. Germline V gene sequence: CDR1 SGHVS, CDR2 FQNEAQ. The CDR3 DNA sequence: TGTGCCAGCAGCTCCTGGACTAGCGGGAGCTACGAGCAGTACTTC. This gives the protein CASSSWTSGSYEQYF. The whole variable domain, filled in from reference TRBV7-8 and TRBJ2-7, reads GAGVSQSPRYKVAKRGQDVALRCDPISGHVSLFWYQQALGQGPEFLTYFQNEAQLDKSGLPSDRFFAERPEGSVSTLKIQRTQQEDSAVYLCASSSWTSGSYEQYFGPGTRLTVT.

The J gene is TRBJ1-1, the V gene TRBV2; 9 nucleotides line up with TRBD1. V was clipped by 6 bases and J by 7 bases; unmatched bases: 9. CDR3 length: 14 residues. The germline CDR1 and CDR2 sequences are SNHLY and FYNNEI. CDR3 loop: CASRATGGTFEAFF. For the CDR3, the DNA is TGTGCCAGCAGGGCGACAGGGGGTACCTTTGAAGCTTTCTTT.

As DNA, the CDR3 is TGTGCCAGCAGCTTAACCGAGGGGGGGGGCTATGGCTACACCTTC. Residues: CASSLTEGGGYGYTF. The rearrangement joins TRBV7-2 to TRBJ1-2; tentative D call: TRBD1 (6 bases). In germline, CDR1 is SGHTA, CDR2 FQGNSA. This CDR3 has 15 residues. Trimming took 2 bases from V and 4 from J, leaving 14 bases between them.

The chain is built from TRBV3-1 (or the pseudogene TRBV3-2) and TRBJ2-7; D may correspond to TRBD1 or TRBD2 (5 bases each). The germline V gene encodes CDR1 LGHDT and CDR2 YNNKEL (reference sequence). This CDR3 region has 14 residues. Trimming removed 1 base at V and 6 bases at J, with 13 bases between. CDR3 residues: CASSQVEGTSEQYF. The CDR3 nucleotides are TGTGCCAGCAGCCAAGTTGAAGGGACCAGCGAGCAGTACTTC.

This rearrangement joins TRBV28 to TRBJ2-4, with TRBD2 matching over 11 bases. Losses at the gene ends were 2 bases for V and 5 bases for J; bases not matched to a gene: 5. Germline CDR1 is MDHEN and CDR2 is SYDVKM. The CDR3 loop spans 16 amino acids. CDR3 sequence reads: CASSLSSGGAQNIQYF. The CDR3 DNA reads TGTGCCAGCAGTTTAAGTAGCGGGGGGGCGCAAAACATTCAGTACTTC.

J is TRBJ1-5 and V is TRBV18, with a weak D call TRBD1 (5 bases). Trimming left V 2 bases short and J 5 bases short, with 10 bases between. This CDR3 has 14 residues. The germline V gene has CDR1 KGHSH and CDR2 LQKENI. The CDR3 region is CASSPGDGDQPQHF. Here the CDR3 DNA reads TGTGCCAGCTCACCAGGGGACGGCGATCAGCCCCAGCATTTT.

V and J are TRBV3-1 (or the pseudogene TRBV3-2) and TRBJ2-5; tentative D call: TRBD2 (5 bases). Germline-derived CDR1 and CDR2 are LGHDT and YNNKEL (reference sequence). Deletions cut 5 bases from V and 7 bases from J, with 17 bases between. The CDR3 extends over 14 amino acids. The CDR3 loop is CASSFRTGLGTQYF. In nucleotides, the CDR3 is TGTGCCAGCAGCTTCCGGACTGGGCTCGGGACCCAGTACTTC.

This clone occurred once. The CDR3 DNA sequence: TGTGCCAGCACCACAGTGGGGAGCGGCTACACCTTC. Amino acid sequence: CASTTVGSGYTF. The chain couples TRBV28 to TRBJ1-2; D is ambiguous. There are 12 residues in the CDR3. The germline gives CDR1 MDHEN, CDR2 SYDVKM. The V end lost 7 bases, the J end lost 8 bases, and 14 bases lay between the germline ends.

The rearrangement uses TRBV24-1 and TRBJ1-5; D unclear. Germline V gene lookup returns CDR1 KGHDR and CDR2 SFDVKD. The CDR3 spans 13 residues. Trimming shortened V by 5 bases and J by 7 bases, and 11 bases separated the two germline ends. The CDR3 DNA is TGTGCCACCAGTGCCCTCGAAGGGCAGCCCCAGCATTTT. The encoded protein is CATSALEGQPQHF.

This chain joins TRBV7-2 and TRBJ1-3, with TRBD1 as a possible D gene (5 bases). CDR3 length: 14 residues. Trimming took off 5 bases at V and 4 bases at J, with 12 bases between the two ends. The germline V gene encodes CDR1 SGHTA and CDR2 FQGNSA. CDR3 sequence reads: CASSQRGDGNTIYF. CDR3 coding DNA: TGTGCCAGCAGCCAAAGAGGGGACGGAAACACCATATATTTT. Drawing the rest from reference TRBV7-2 and TRBJ1-3, the complete variable domain is GAGVSQSPSNKVTEKGKDVELRCDPISGHTALYWYRQSLGQGLEFLIYFQGNSAPDKSGLPSDRFSAERTGGSVSTLTIQRTQQEDSAVYLCASSQRGDGNTIYFGEGSWLTVV.

The V and J genes are TRBV7-9 and TRBJ2-7; TRBD2 might be the D (7 bases). Germline values: CDR1 SEHNR, CDR2 FQNEAQ (reference sequence). The germline V and J ends were trimmed by 3 bases and 3 bases, with 12 bases remaining between them. This CDR3 is 14 amino acids long. The CDR3 sequence is CASSFGGGSYEQYF. The CDR3 DNA sequence: TGTGCCAGCAGCTTTGGGGGCGGGAGCTACGAGCAGTACTTC.

The gene calls are TRBV7-3 and TRBJ2-2; tentative D call: TRBD1 (5 bases). This CDR3 has 16 amino acids. From germline, CDR1 is SGHTA and CDR2 FQGTGA. Trimming took 4 bases from V and 0 from J, leaving 12 bases between them. CDR3 coding DNA: TGTGCCAGCAGCTCCCAGGGCGCGGCGAACACCGGGGAGCTGTTTTTT. This translates into CASSSQGAANTGELFF.

V gene TRBV14 combines with J gene TRBJ1-1; possibly TRBD1 for D (5 bases). CDR3 size: 13 residues. Germline-derived CDR1 and CDR2 are SGHDN and FVKESK. V lost 2 bases and J 4 bases, leaving 8 bases between the germline ends. DNA of the CDR3: TGTGCCAGCAGCCAACAGGGCTCCACTGAAGCTTTCTTT. It codes for CASSQQGSTEAFF. The entire variable domain, with the rest obtained from reference TRBV14 and TRBJ1-1, is as follows: EAGVTQFPSHSVIEKGQTVTLRCDPISGHDNLYWYRRVMGKEIKFLLHFVKESKQDESGMPNNRFLAERTGGTYSTLKVQPAELEDSGVYFCASSQQGSTEAFFGQGTRLTVV.